The sequence of this T cell receptor beta chain was determined in a study of T cell repertoires in cytomegalovirus infection. This clonotype was seen a few times. As yet, its antigen is unknown. This CDR3 is built from 15 residues. The V end lost 0 bases, the J end lost 3 bases, and 10 bases lay between the germline ends. The V gene's germline CDR1 is SGHDN and CDR2 FVKESK. Whole-study findings and limits: Frequencies of public TCR beta families were cumulated, and this identified carriers of CMV plus the relevant HLA.

TCRdb reanalysed the reads using MiXCR and keeps one entry per CDR3 protein. Of approximately 770,000 distinct CDR3 sequences listed, 25% to 35% are singletons. Material: cultured CD8+ T cells from PBMCs, obtained from culture after CMV antigen stimulation. This chain uses TRBV14 with TRBJ2-3, with unresolved D. The TCR was taken from a human donor in good health (CMV status not recorded). Some clones in this sample may be carry-over from other donors' samples. The CDR3 sequence: CASSQEGSDTDTQYF. Written as DNA, the CDR3 is TGTGCCAGCAGCCAAGAAGGTTCCGATACAGATACGCAGTATTTT.